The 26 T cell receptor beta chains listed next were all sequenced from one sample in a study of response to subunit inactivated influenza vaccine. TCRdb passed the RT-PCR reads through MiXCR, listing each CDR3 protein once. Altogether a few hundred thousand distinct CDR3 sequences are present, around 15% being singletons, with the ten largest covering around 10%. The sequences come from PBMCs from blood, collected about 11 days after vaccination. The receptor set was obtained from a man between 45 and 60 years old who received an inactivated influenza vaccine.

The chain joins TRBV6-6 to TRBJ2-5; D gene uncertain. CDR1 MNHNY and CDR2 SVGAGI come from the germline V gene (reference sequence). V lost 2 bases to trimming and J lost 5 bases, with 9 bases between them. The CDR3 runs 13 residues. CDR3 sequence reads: CASSYEGSETQYF. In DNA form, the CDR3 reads TGTGCCAGCAGTTACGAAGGGTCGGAGACCCAGTACTTC.

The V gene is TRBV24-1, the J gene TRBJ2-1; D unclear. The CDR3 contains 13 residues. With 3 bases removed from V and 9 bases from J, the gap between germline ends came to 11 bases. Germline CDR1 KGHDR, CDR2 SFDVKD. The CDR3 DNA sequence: TGTGCCACCAGTGATGAGGTCAGTCGTGAGCAGTTCTTC. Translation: CATSDEVSREQFF.

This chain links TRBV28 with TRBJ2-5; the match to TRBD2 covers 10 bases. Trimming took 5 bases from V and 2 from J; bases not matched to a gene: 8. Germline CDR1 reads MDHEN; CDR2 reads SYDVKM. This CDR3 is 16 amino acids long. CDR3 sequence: CASSPWTSGRQETQYF. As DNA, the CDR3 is TGTGCCAGCAGTCCCTGGACTAGCGGCAGGCAAGAGACCCAGTACTTC.

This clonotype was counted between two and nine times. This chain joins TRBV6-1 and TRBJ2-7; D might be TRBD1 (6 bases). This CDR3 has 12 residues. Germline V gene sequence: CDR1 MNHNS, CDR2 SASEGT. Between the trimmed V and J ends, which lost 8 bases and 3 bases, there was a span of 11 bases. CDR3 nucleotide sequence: TGTGCCAGCCGGGACACCAACTACGAGCAGTACTTC. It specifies CASRDTNYEQYF.

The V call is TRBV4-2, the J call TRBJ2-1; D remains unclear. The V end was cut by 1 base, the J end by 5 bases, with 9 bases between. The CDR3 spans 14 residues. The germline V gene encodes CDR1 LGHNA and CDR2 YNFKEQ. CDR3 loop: CASSQVTFNNEQFF. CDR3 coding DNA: TGTGCCAGCAGCCAAGTAACCTTTAACAATGAGCAGTTCTTC.

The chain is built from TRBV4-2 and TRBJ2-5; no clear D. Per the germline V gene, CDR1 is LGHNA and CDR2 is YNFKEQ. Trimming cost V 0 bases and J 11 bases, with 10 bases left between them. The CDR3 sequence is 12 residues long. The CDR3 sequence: CASSQERSVQYF. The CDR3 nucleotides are TGTGCCAGCAGCCAAGAGAGAAGCGTTCAGTACTTC.

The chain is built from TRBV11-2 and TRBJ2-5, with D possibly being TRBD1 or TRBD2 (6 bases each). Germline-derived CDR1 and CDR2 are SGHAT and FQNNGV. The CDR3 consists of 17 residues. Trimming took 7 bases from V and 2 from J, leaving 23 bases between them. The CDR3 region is CASKRWSGARTQETQYF. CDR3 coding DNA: TGTGCCAGCAAAAGGTGGTCGGGGGCCCGTACACAAGAGACCCAGTACTTC.

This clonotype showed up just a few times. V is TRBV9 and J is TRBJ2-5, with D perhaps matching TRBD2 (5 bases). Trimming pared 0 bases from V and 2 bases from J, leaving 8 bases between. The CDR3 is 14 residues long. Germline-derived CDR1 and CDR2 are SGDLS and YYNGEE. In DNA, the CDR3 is TGTGCCAGCAGCGTAGCTCAGCGGCAAGAGACCCAGTACTTC. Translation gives CASSVAQRQETQYF.

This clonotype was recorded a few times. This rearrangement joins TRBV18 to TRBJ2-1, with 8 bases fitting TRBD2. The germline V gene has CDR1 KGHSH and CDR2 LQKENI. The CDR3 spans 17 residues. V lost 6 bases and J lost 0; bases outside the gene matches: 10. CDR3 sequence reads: CASSHRLARGSYNEQFF. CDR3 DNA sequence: TGTGCCAGCTCCCATAGACTAGCGAGGGGCTCCTACAATGAGCAGTTCTTC.

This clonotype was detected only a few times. CDR3 region: CAISEDQTRTGYEQYF. The CDR3 DNA follows: TGTGCCATCAGTGAGGACCAAACAAGAACAGGATACGAGCAGTACTTC. The chain couples TRBV10-3 to TRBJ2-7; tentative D call: TRBD1 (5 bases). CDR1 and CDR2 from the germline V gene are ENHRY and SYGVKD. The CDR3 loop spans 16 amino acids. Trimming took off 2 bases at V and 4 bases at J, with 18 bases between the two ends.

CDR3 nucleotides: TGTGCCAGCAGCTTTTCGCGGACCAGCTCCTACAATGAGCAGTTCTTC. Protein: CASSFSRTSSYNEQFF. The chain joins TRBV7-8 to TRBJ2-1; D call uncertain. V lost 3 bases to trimming and J lost 0 bases, with 12 bases between them. The germline CDR1 and CDR2 sequences are SGHVS and FQNEAQ. CDR3 length: 16 amino acids.

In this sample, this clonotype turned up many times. The CDR3 loop reads CSVDESGVAGEQFF. The CDR3 DNA sequence: TGCAGCGTTGACGAGTCGGGAGTAGCGGGTGAGCAGTTCTTC. This rearrangement joins TRBV29-1 to TRBJ2-1, with 7 positions matching TRBD2. Germline trimming cut 3 bases from V and 9 bases from J; bases unmatched to any gene: 11. The germline gives CDR1 SQVTM, CDR2 ANQGSEA. The length of the CDR3 is 14 residues.

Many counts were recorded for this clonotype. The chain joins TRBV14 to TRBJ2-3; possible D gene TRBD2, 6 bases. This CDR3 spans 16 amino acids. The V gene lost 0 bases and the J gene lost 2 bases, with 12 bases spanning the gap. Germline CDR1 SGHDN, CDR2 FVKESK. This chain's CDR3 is CASSQDGTGNTDTQYF. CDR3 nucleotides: TGTGCCAGCAGCCAAGACGGGACTGGGAACACAGATACGCAGTATTTT.

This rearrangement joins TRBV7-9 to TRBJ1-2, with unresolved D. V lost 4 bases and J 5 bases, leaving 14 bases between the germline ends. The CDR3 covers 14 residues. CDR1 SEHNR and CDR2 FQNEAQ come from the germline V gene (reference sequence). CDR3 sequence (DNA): TGTGCCAGCAGCTCCGGGAGTCCCCAATATGGCTACACCTTC. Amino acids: CASSSGSPQYGYTF.

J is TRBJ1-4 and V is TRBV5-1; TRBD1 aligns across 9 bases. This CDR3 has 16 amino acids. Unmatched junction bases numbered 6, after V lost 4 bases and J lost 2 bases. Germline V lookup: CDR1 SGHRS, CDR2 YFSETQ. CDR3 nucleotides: TGCGCCAGCAGCCAGACAGGGGGGGCGACTAATGAAAAACTGTTTTTT. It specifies CASSQTGGATNEKLFF. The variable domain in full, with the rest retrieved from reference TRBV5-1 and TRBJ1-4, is KAGVTQTPRYLIKTRGQQVTLSCSPISGHRSVSWYQQTPGQGLQFLFEYFSETQRNKGNFPGRFSGRQFSNSRSEMNVSTLELGDSALYLCASSQTGGATNEKLFFGSGTQLSVL.

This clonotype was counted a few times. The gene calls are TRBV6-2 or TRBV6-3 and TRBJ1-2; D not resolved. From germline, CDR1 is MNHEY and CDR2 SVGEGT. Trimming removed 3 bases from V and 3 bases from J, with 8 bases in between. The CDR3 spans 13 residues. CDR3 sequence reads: CASSYGGYYGYTF. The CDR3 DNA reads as TGTGCCAGCAGTTATGGAGGATACTATGGCTACACCTTC.

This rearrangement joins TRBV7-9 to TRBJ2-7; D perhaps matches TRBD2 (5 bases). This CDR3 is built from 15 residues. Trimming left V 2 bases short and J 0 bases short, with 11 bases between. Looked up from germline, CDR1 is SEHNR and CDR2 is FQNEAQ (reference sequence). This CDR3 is CASSLNAGSSYEQYF. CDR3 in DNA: TGTGCCAGCAGCTTAAATGCGGGCAGCTCCTACGAGCAGTACTTC.

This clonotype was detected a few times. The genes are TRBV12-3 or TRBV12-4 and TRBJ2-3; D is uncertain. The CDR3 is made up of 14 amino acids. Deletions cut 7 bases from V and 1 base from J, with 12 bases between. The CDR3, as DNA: TGTGCCAGCATCCCCAATGGGCGCACAGATACGCAGTATTTT. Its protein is CASIPNGRTDTQYF.

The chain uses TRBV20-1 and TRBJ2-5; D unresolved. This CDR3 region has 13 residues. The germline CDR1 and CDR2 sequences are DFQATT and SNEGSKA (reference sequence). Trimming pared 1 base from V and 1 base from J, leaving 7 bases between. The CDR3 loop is CSARGTVQETQYF. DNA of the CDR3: TGCAGTGCTAGAGGGACGGTCCAAGAGACCCAGTACTTC.

The CDR3 sequence is CAGRERAYEQYF. The DNA of the CDR3 is TGCGCCGGCCGAGAGAGGGCCTACGAGCAGTACTTC. The chain joins TRBV10-2 to TRBJ2-7; maybe TRBD2 (5 bases). The V end lost 11 bases, the J end lost 2 bases, and 13 bases lay between the germline ends. CDR1 is WSHSY, CDR2 SAAADI, per germline. The CDR3 has 12 amino acids.

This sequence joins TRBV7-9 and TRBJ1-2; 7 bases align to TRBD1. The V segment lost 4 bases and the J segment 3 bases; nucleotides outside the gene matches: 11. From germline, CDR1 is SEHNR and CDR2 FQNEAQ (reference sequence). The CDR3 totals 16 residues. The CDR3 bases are TGTGCCAGCAGCTCGGATAGCGACAGGGCGGACTATGGCTACACCTTC. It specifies CASSSDSDRADYGYTF. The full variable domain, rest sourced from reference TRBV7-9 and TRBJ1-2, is DTGVSQNPRHKITKRGQNVTFRCDPISEHNRLYWYRQTLGQGPEFLTYFQNEAQLEKSRLLSDRFSAERPKGSFSTLEIQRTEQGDSAMYLCASSSDSDRADYGYTFGSGTRLTVV.

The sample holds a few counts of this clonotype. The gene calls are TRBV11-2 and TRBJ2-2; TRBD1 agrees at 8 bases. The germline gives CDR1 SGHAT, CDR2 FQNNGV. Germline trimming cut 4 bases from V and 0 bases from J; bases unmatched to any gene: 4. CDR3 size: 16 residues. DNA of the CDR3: TGTGCCAGCAGCTCACCAGGGGGCGCGAACACCGGGGAGCTGTTTTTT. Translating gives CASSSPGGANTGELFF.

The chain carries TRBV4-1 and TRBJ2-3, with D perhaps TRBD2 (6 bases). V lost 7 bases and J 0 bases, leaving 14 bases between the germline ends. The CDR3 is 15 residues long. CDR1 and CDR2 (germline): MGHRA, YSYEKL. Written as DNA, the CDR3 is TGCGCCAGCACCCTATTAGGACTAAGCACAGATACGCAGTATTTT. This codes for CASTLLGLSTDTQYF.

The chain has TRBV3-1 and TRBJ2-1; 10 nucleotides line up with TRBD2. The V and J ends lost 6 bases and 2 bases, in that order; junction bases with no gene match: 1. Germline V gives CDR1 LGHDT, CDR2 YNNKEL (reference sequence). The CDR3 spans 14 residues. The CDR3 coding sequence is TGTGCCAGCAGGAGCGGGGGGGCCTACAATGAGCAGTTCTTC. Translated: CASRSGGAYNEQFF.

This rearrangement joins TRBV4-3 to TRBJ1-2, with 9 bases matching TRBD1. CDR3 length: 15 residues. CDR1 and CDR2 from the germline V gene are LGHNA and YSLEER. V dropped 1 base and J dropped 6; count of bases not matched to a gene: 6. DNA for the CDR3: TGCGCCAGCAGCCAAGCTGGACAGGGGAAAGATGGCTACACCTTC. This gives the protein CASSQAGQGKDGYTF.

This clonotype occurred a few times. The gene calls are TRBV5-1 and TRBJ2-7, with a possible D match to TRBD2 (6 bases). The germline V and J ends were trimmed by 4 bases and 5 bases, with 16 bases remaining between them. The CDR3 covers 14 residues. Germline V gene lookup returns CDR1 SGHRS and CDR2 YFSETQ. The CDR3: CASSPGVGSHEQYF. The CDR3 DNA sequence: TGCGCCAGCAGCCCGGGAGTTGGGTCCCACGAGCAGTACTTC.